This is a list of T cell receptor beta chains from one sample in a study of metastatic and nonmetastatic thyroid tumors. TCRdb reassembled clones from the PCR reads with MiXCR. This table holds about 25,000 clones, over 20% found once. The sequencing sample was made of blood. These TCRs come from a female donor with papillary thyroid cancer or a benign thyroid nodule (not recorded which). Some clones in this sample may be carry-over from other donors' samples. Each CDR3 is given with its conserved first and last residue. A D gene is named only where the DNA matches it firmly. The listing skips clone size in some rows; elsewhere it reads once, few, many or a size class.

CDR3 length: 16
J gene: TRBJ2-5
V gene: TRBV10-1
D gene: NA
clone size: few
CDR3 DNA: TGCGCCAGCAGTGAGTCTTCTATGAAGACGCCCGAGACCCAGTACTTC
CDR3 protein: CASSESSMKTPETQYF

CDR3 length: 15
J gene: TRBJ1-2
V gene: TRBV6-4
D gene: NA
clone size: NA
CDR3 DNA: TGTGCCGGCAGCCAAGACGGTGGTGGGTCCGGTGGCTACACCTTC
CDR3 protein: CAGSQDGGGSGGYTF

CDR3 length: 15
J gene: TRBJ2-1
V gene: TRBV28
D gene: TRBD2
clone size: NA
CDR3 DNA: TGTGCCAGCAGTAGAGCGGGAGGGCCCCTCAATGAGCAGTTCTTC
CDR3 protein: CASSRAGGPLNEQFF

CDR3 length: 16
J gene: TRBJ2-7
V gene: TRBV12-3/TRBV12-4
D gene: TRBD2
clone size: medium-sized
CDR3 DNA: TGTGCCAGCAGTTCTAGCGGGGGGGCGGGCTCCTACGAGCAGTACTTC
CDR3 protein: CASSSSGGAGSYEQYF

CDR3 length: 14
J gene: TRBJ2-7
V gene: TRBV7-2
D gene: TRBD2
clone size: once
CDR3 DNA: TGTGCCAGCAGCTCAAGCGGGGATTGGTACGAGCAGTACTTC
CDR3 protein: CASSSSGDWYEQYF

CDR3 length: 15
J gene: TRBJ2-1
V gene: TRBV15
D gene: NA
clone size: many
CDR3 DNA: TGTGCCACCAGCAGAGGGCCATCCCCAGGGAATGAGCAGTTCTTC
CDR3 protein: CATSRGPSPGNEQFF

CDR3 length: 14
J gene: TRBJ1-5
V gene: TRBV3-1
D gene: TRBD1
clone size: many
CDR3 DNA: TGTGCCAGCAGCGCGACAGGGGTCGATCAGCCCCAGCATTTT
CDR3 protein: CASSATGVDQPQHF

CDR3 length: 14
J gene: TRBJ2-7
V gene: TRBV19
D gene: TRBD2
clone size: many
CDR3 DNA: TGTGCCAGTAGTCCCCGGGAGGGACCCTACGAGCAGTACTTC
CDR3 protein: CASSPREGPYEQYF

CDR3 length: 14
J gene: TRBJ2-2
V gene: TRBV7-3
D gene: NA
clone size: medium-sized
CDR3 DNA: TGTGCCAGCAGCCTAACTTCGAACACCGGGGAGCTGTTTTTT
CDR3 protein: CASSLTSNTGELFF

CDR3 length: 15
J gene: TRBJ2-7
V gene: TRBV7-8
D gene: NA
clone size: many
CDR3 DNA: TGTGCCAGCAGCGCCGCGGTGGGTGGGGAAGGCGAGCAGTACTTC
CDR3 protein: CASSAAVGGEGEQYF

CDR3 length: 18
J gene: TRBJ1-5
V gene: TRBV18
D gene: NA
clone size: many
CDR3 DNA: TGTGCCGGCTCCCTCAATACGGGGAGAGAAAATAGCAATCAGCCCCAGCATTTT
CDR3 protein: CAGSLNTGRENSNQPQHF

CDR3 length: 15
J gene: TRBJ2-5
V gene: TRBV7-2
D gene: TRBD2
clone size: NA
CDR3 DNA: TGTGCCAGCAGCTTAGCCTCGTGGGGGGGGGAGACCCAGTACTTC
CDR3 protein: CASSLASWGGETQYF

CDR3 length: 15
J gene: TRBJ2-7
V gene: TRBV20-1
D gene: NA
clone size: NA
CDR3 DNA: TGCAGTGCTAGACATACACTGACCCCAGGTGTCGAGCAGTACTTC
CDR3 protein: CSARHTLTPGVEQYF

CDR3 length: 14
J gene: TRBJ2-5
V gene: TRBV11-2
D gene: NA
clone size: many
CDR3 DNA: TGTGCCAGCAGCTTAGGTGGAGGGCAAGAGACCCAGTACTTC
CDR3 protein: CASSLGGGQETQYF

CDR3 length: 16
J gene: TRBJ2-6
V gene: TRBV6-1
D gene: NA
clone size: medium-sized
CDR3 DNA: TGTGCCAGCAGTTCCCCCAGGGAAGCGGGGGCCAACGTCCTGACTTTC
CDR3 protein: CASSSPREAGANVLTF

CDR3 length: 15
J gene: TRBJ2-1
V gene: TRBV30
D gene: NA
clone size: many
CDR3 DNA: TGTGCCTGGAGCGTCGTTACGGGAGTCTACAATGAGCAGTTCTTC
CDR3 protein: CAWSVVTGVYNEQFF

CDR3 length: 13
J gene: TRBJ2-5
V gene: TRBV7-6
D gene: NA
clone size: many
CDR3 DNA: TGTGCCAGCAGTAACCGGCTGGAAGAGACCCAGTACTTC
CDR3 protein: CASSNRLEETQYF

CDR3 length: 14
J gene: TRBJ2-3
V gene: TRBV20-1
D gene: NA
clone size: many
CDR3 DNA: TGCAGTGCTAGAGATGGCGGTAACACAGATACGCAGTATTTT
CDR3 protein: CSARDGGNTDTQYF

CDR3 length: 15
J gene: TRBJ2-3
V gene: TRBV3-1
D gene: TRBD2
clone size: many
CDR3 DNA: TGTGCCAGCAGCCCCCTAGCGGGAGTGGCAGATACGCAGTATTTT
CDR3 protein: CASSPLAGVADTQYF

CDR3 length: 17
J gene: TRBJ2-5
V gene: TRBV5-4
D gene: TRBD1
clone size: few
CDR3 DNA: TGTGCCAGCAGCCGGCGGACAGGGTGGATTTTACAAGAGACCCAGTACTTC
CDR3 protein: CASSRRTGWILQETQYF

CDR3 length: 17
J gene: TRBJ2-1
V gene: TRBV4-1
D gene: NA
clone size: many
CDR3 DNA: TGCGCCAGCAGCCAAGTAAGACTAACCCGCTCCTACAATGAGCAGTTCTTC
CDR3 protein: CASSQVRLTRSYNEQFF

CDR3 length: 13
J gene: TRBJ1-4
V gene: TRBV28
D gene: NA
clone size: many
CDR3 DNA: TGTGCCAGCAGTCGGACAGATAATGAAAAACTGTTTTTT
CDR3 protein: CASSRTDNEKLFF

CDR3 length: 13
J gene: TRBJ2-7
V gene: TRBV6-4
D gene: NA
clone size: NA
CDR3 DNA: TGTGCCAGCAGTGCGCAGGGAATACAAGAGCAGTACTTC
CDR3 protein: CASSAQGIQEQYF

CDR3 length: 17
J gene: TRBJ2-7
V gene: TRBV7-9
D gene: TRBD2
clone size: many
CDR3 DNA: TGTGCCAGCAGCTCCCCCCCGGCGGGAGATCAATTGCACGAGCAGTACTTC
CDR3 protein: CASSSPPAGDQLHEQYF

CDR3 length: 14
J gene: TRBJ2-3
V gene: TRBV29-1
D gene: TRBD2
clone size: many
CDR3 DNA: TGCAGCGCCCAGGGACTAGCGGGGGGCGAGACGCAGTATTTT
CDR3 protein: CSAQGLAGGETQYF

CDR3 length: 14
J gene: TRBJ2-1
V gene: TRBV20-1
D gene: TRBD2
clone size: many
CDR3 DNA: TGCAGTGCCCCGACTAGCGGAGGGTACAATGAGCAGTTCTTC
CDR3 protein: CSAPTSGGYNEQFF

CDR3 length: 12
J gene: TRBJ1-1
V gene: TRBV12-3/TRBV12-4
D gene: NA
clone size: NA
CDR3 DNA: TGTGCCAGCAGTTACATGGGGATGGCAGCTTTCTTT
CDR3 protein: CASSYMGMAAFF

CDR3 length: 15
J gene: TRBJ2-5
V gene: TRBV2
D gene: TRBD2
clone size: many
CDR3 DNA: TGTGCCAGCGGAGCCGGGACTAGCGGCCAAGAGACCCAGTACTTC
CDR3 protein: CASGAGTSGQETQYF

CDR3 length: 18
J gene: TRBJ2-7
V gene: TRBV6-1
D gene: TRBD2
clone size: medium-sized
CDR3 DNA: TGTGCCAGCAGTGAAACCGCGGGAGCAGGTCCTAGCTCCTACGAGCAGTACTTC
CDR3 protein: CASSETAGAGPSSYEQYF

CDR3 length: 15
J gene: TRBJ2-1
V gene: TRBV6-6
D gene: NA
clone size: medium-sized
CDR3 DNA: TGTGCCAGCAGTTACCAGGAGTTCTTTGGCGGTGAGCAGTTCTTC
CDR3 protein: CASSYQEFFGGEQFF

CDR3 length: 13
J gene: TRBJ2-3
V gene: TRBV20-1
D gene: TRBD2
clone size: NA
CDR3 DNA: TGCAGTGCTAGAGACTCCGCGGGAGATATGCAGTATTTT
CDR3 protein: CSARDSAGDMQYF

CDR3 length: 19
J gene: TRBJ2-6
V gene: TRBV6-2/TRBV6-3
D gene: NA
clone size: NA
CDR3 DNA: TGTGCCAGCAGTTACACCGGAAATATAGGAAACTCTGGGGCCAACGTCCTGACTTTC
CDR3 protein: CASSYTGNIGNSGANVLTF

CDR3 length: 15
J gene: TRBJ2-5
V gene: TRBV5-4
D gene: TRBD1
clone size: many
CDR3 DNA: TGTGCCAGCAGCTACCGGGACAGGGCGAGGGAGACCCAGTACTTC
CDR3 protein: CASSYRDRARETQYF

CDR3 length: 14
J gene: TRBJ2-2
V gene: TRBV19
D gene: NA
clone size: NA
CDR3 DNA: TGTGCCAGTATTCTAATCACGAACACCCGGAAGCTGATGTTT
CDR3 protein: CASILITNTRKLMF

CDR3 length: 14
J gene: TRBJ1-2
V gene: TRBV2
D gene: NA
clone size: many
CDR3 DNA: TGTGCCAGCAGAGCAGGGATTCTCGACTATGGCTACACCTTC
CDR3 protein: CASRAGILDYGYTF

CDR3 length: 14
J gene: TRBJ2-7
V gene: TRBV18
D gene: NA
clone size: many
CDR3 DNA: TGTGCCAGCTCACCAACCGCAGGGGACTACGAGCAGTACTTC
CDR3 protein: CASSPTAGDYEQYF

CDR3 length: 12
J gene: TRBJ2-3
V gene: TRBV30
D gene: NA
clone size: NA
CDR3 DNA: TGTGCCTGGAGTGTTCTAGCAGATACGCAGTATTTT
CDR3 protein: CAWSVLADTQYF

CDR3 length: 11
J gene: TRBJ2-5
V gene: TRBV7-2
D gene: NA
clone size: NA
CDR3 DNA: TGTGCCAGCATTGTAACTGAGACCCAGTACTTC
CDR3 protein: CASIVTETQYF

CDR3 length: 16
J gene: TRBJ1-3
V gene: TRBV5-6
D gene: TRBD1
clone size: NA
CDR3 DNA: TGTGCCAGCAGCCTGAAGACAGGGAGCTCTGGAAACACCATATATTTT
CDR3 protein: CASSLKTGSSGNTIYF

CDR3 length: 16
J gene: TRBJ1-5
V gene: TRBV11-2
D gene: NA
clone size: many
CDR3 DNA: TGTGCCAGCAGCTTAGATTTAGGCAGGGGCAATCAGCCCCAGCATTTT
CDR3 protein: CASSLDLGRGNQPQHF

CDR3 length: 15
J gene: TRBJ1-2
V gene: TRBV5-6
D gene: TRBD1
clone size: NA
CDR3 DNA: TGTGCCAGCAGCTTCCGACAGGGAACCCCATATGGCTACACCTTC
CDR3 protein: CASSFRQGTPYGYTF

CDR3 length: 13
J gene: TRBJ2-7
V gene: TRBV29-1
D gene: TRBD1
clone size: many
CDR3 DNA: TGCAGCGTAGGACAGGGGGCCAACAGCGAGCAGTACTTC
CDR3 protein: CSVGQGANSEQYF

CDR3 length: 15
J gene: TRBJ2-2
V gene: TRBV11-2
D gene: NA
clone size: NA
CDR3 DNA: TGTGCCAGCAGCTTAGTGGCGGGGTACACCTTGGAGCTGTTTTTT
CDR3 protein: CASSLVAGYTLELFF

CDR3 length: 14
J gene: TRBJ1-2
V gene: TRBV30
D gene: NA
clone size: NA
CDR3 DNA: TGTGCCTGGAGTGTCTCCGGGGCCTTCTATGGCTACACCTTC
CDR3 protein: CAWSVSGAFYGYTF

CDR3 length: 14
J gene: TRBJ2-7
V gene: TRBV6-4
D gene: NA
clone size: NA
CDR3 DNA: TGTGCCAGCAGTGACTCTGAGGTTAGCCAAGAGCAGTACTTC
CDR3 protein: CASSDSEVSQEQYF

CDR3 length: 12
J gene: TRBJ2-5
V gene: TRBV29-1
D gene: NA
clone size: once
CDR3 DNA: TGCTGCTCGATGAGGGGGCAAGAGACCCAGTACTTC
CDR3 protein: CCSMRGQETQYF

CDR3 length: 13
J gene: TRBJ2-3
V gene: TRBV30
D gene: NA
clone size: NA
CDR3 DNA: TGTGCCTGGAGTGTAAAGGCCACAGATACGCACTTTTTT
CDR3 protein: CAWSVKATDTHFF

CDR3 length: 15
J gene: TRBJ2-5
V gene: TRBV20-1
D gene: NA
clone size: NA
CDR3 DNA: TGCAGTGCTAGGGGGGATGGAGGGGATGCAGAGACCCAGTACTTC
CDR3 protein: CSARGDGGDAETQYF

CDR3 length: 16
J gene: TRBJ2-7
V gene: TRBV20-1
D gene: TRBD1
clone size: NA
CDR3 DNA: TGCAGTGCTAGAGTTAGACAGGGGGACAGTCACGGCGAGCAGTACTTC
CDR3 protein: CSARVRQGDSHGEQYF

CDR3 length: 14
J gene: TRBJ1-1
V gene: TRBV20-1
D gene: NA
clone size: many
CDR3 DNA: TGCAGTGCTAAGGGGAATGATGTTAACACTGAAGCTTTCTTT
CDR3 protein: CSAKGNDVNTEAFF